Below, 32 T cell receptor beta chains from the same sample are listed, as sequenced in a study of radiation and T cells in renal cell carcinoma. Assay: immunoSEQ multiplex PCR; the TCRdb copy retains only in-frame clones and omits some. This sample has some 120,000 clones, with over 75% found just once. The time point was: blood 2 weeks post-SBRT. Treatment reported: 15 Gy SBRT to primary tumor, nephrectomy 4 weeks later. Specimen: blood, collected from a patient whose treatment included radiotherapy and nephrectomy. The source of these receptors is a woman aged 60-75 years with renal cell carcinoma.

The chain has TRBV14 and TRBJ2-3; tentatively, D is TRBD2 (6 bases). Trimming took off 4 bases at V and 7 bases at J, with 15 bases between the two ends. CDR1 is SGHDN and CDR2 is FVKESK in the germline V gene. This CDR3 is built from 14 residues. The CDR3 loop reads CASSPGTLRNTQYF. The CDR3 DNA reads as TGTGCCAGCAGCCCCGGGACTTTAAGAAATACGCAGTATTTT.

The chain joins TRBV7-2 to TRBJ1-3; 8 nucleotides align to TRBD1. Trimming took 3 bases from V and 0 from J; bases not matched to a gene: 4. CDR1 is SGHTA and CDR2 is FQGNSA in the germline V gene. The CDR3 totals 16 residues. CDR3 amino acids: CASSFSDRVSGNTIYF. CDR3 nucleotides: TGTGCCAGCAGCTTCTCGGACAGGGTCTCTGGAAACACCATATATTTT.

The CDR3 DNA follows: TGTGCCATCAGTGAGTCACTTAGCGGGCTGAGGGGGGAGCAGTACTTC. This translates into CAISESLSGLRGEQYF. This sequence joins TRBV10-3 and TRBJ2-7; D is perhaps TRBD2 (7 bases). The CDR3 has 16 amino acids. Trimming shortened V by 0 bases and J by 7 bases, and 19 bases separated the two germline ends. The germline gives CDR1 ENHRY, CDR2 SYGVKD.

This chain uses TRBV7-9 with TRBJ1-4; 8 nucleotides align to TRBD1. The CDR3 is 14 amino acids. The germline V gene has CDR1 SEHNR and CDR2 FQNEAQ (reference sequence). The ends lost 1 base at V and 8 bases at J; junction bases unmatched: 3. The CDR3 is CASSLGWDREKLFF. The CDR3 region has the DNA TGTGCCAGCAGCTTAGGGTGGGACAGGGAAAAACTGTTTTTT.

The chain is built from TRBV19 and TRBJ2-2; possibly TRBD1 for D (6 bases). Deletions cut 3 bases from V and 1 base from J, with 12 bases between. The CDR3 covers 16 residues. CDR1 is LNHDA, CDR2 SQIVND, per germline (reference sequence). The CDR3 DNA reads TGTGCCAGTAGTATCACATACAGGGTGAACACCGGGGAGCTGTTTTTT. Translated, it gives CASSITYRVNTGELFF. Complete variable domain (other parts from reference TRBV19 and TRBJ2-2): DGGITQSPKYLFRKEGQNVTLSCEQNLNHDAMYWYRQDPGQGLRLIYYSQIVNDFQKGDIAEGYSVSREKKESFPLTVTSAQKNPTAFYLCASSITYRVNTGELFFGEGSRLTVL.

This clone was seen a handful of times. The chain joins TRBV9 to TRBJ1-2, with TRBD1 as a possible D gene (5 bases). Germline V gene sequence: CDR1 SGDLS, CDR2 YYNGEE. The CDR3 has 16 amino acids. Trimming took off 5 bases at V and 2 bases at J, with 19 bases between the two ends. As DNA, the CDR3 is TGTGCCAGCAGTTCTGTGTTGGGGGAATCGAACTATGGCTACACCTTC. Its protein is CASSSVLGESNYGYTF.

The chain combines TRBV7-9 with TRBJ2-7, with 7 bases that match TRBD1. This CDR3 spans 14 amino acids. In germline, CDR1 is SEHNR, CDR2 FQNEAQ (reference sequence). J lost 3 bases, V lost 5 bases, and 7 bases had no gene match. In DNA, the CDR3 is TGTGCCAGCAGCCCGGACAGGCAAAGCTACGAGCAGTACTTC. Protein product: CASSPDRQSYEQYF.

There are a few counts of this clone. This chain uses TRBV11-2 with TRBJ2-3; 16 nucleotides match TRBD2. CDR3 length: 16 amino acids. Germline V gene data show CDR1 as SGHAT and CDR2 as FQNNGV. The V and J ends lost 4 bases and 5 bases, in that order; junction bases with no gene match: 3. The CDR3 bases are TGTGCCAGCAGCTGGGGACTAGCGGGGGGGATAGATACGCAGTATTTT. This gives the protein CASSWGLAGGIDTQYF.

The chain recombines TRBV10-2 with TRBJ2-7; the D call may be TRBD1 or TRBD2 (5 bases each). This CDR3 comprises 12 residues. Germline CDR1 and CDR2: WSHSY and SAAADI. V was clipped by 6 bases and J by 2 bases, with 8 bases between them. CDR3 loop: CASRGDAYEQYF. The CDR3 DNA sequence: TGCGCCAGCAGGGGGGATGCCTACGAGCAGTACTTC.

The chain has TRBV19 and TRBJ2-2; 7 bases line up with TRBD1. CDR1 is LNHDA and CDR2 is SQIVND in the germline V gene (reference sequence). V was clipped by 4 bases and J by 6 bases; unmatched bases: 14. This CDR3 comprises 17 residues. CDR3 region: CASSKPRQGKGAGELFF. The DNA of the CDR3 is TGTGCCAGTAGTAAGCCCCGACAGGGCAAAGGGGCCGGGGAGCTGTTTTTT.

J is TRBJ2-7 and V is TRBV20-1; possible D gene TRBD1, 5 bases. Trimming cost V 6 bases and J 0 bases, with 6 bases left between them. Germline V lookup: CDR1 DFQATT, CDR2 SNEGSKA (reference sequence). This CDR3 has 11 amino acids. The DNA for the CDR3 is TGCAGTGCCAGGGTCTCCTACGAGCAGTACTTC. Protein: CSARVSYEQYF.

In the case of this clone: The sample carries other DNA sequences with the same CDR3. The J gene is TRBJ1-1, the V gene TRBV5-1; D is perhaps TRBD1 (6 bases). This CDR3 has 15 amino acids. The germline V gene encodes CDR1 SGHRS and CDR2 YFSETQ. Between the trimmed V and J ends, which lost 4 bases and 1 base, there was a span of 14 bases. The CDR3 region has the DNA TGCGCCAGCAGCCCCCGGGAAGGGGGGAACACTGAAGCTTTCTTT. Translated, it gives CASSPREGGNTEAFF.

The genes are TRBV5-1 and TRBJ2-3; 12 nucleotides align to TRBD2. Looked up from germline, CDR1 is SGHRS and CDR2 is YFSETQ. V shed 4 bases, J shed 2 bases, and the junction held 20 bases outside the gene matches. The CDR3 has 21 residues. This CDR3 reads CASSLTTGRGTSGGSTDTQYF. As DNA, the CDR3 is TGCGCCAGCAGCCTCACGACAGGGAGAGGTACTAGCGGGGGGTCCACAGATACGCAGTATTTT.

This chain connects TRBV2 to TRBJ2-2; a possible D gene is TRBD1 (5 bases). Germline values: CDR1 SNHLY, CDR2 FYNNEI. This CDR3 comprises 15 residues. V shed 4 bases and J shed 4 bases, with 13 bases lying between them. DNA for the CDR3: TGTGCCAGCAGTGTATACAGGTCTGGCACCGGGGAGCTGTTTTTT. It yields the protein CASSVYRSGTGELFF.

The gene calls are TRBV27 and TRBJ1-6; 9 nucleotides line up with TRBD1. The CDR3 has 13 residues. The germline CDR1 and CDR2 sequences are MNHEY and SMNVEV (reference sequence). J gave up 10 bases and V 5 bases, and 3 bases lay outside the gene matches. CDR3 amino acids: CASSDRGRSPLHF. The DNA for the CDR3 is TGTGCCAGCAGTGACAGGGGGAGGTCACCCCTCCACTTT.

The rearrangement joins TRBV6-1 to TRBJ2-6; the D call may be TRBD1 or TRBD2 (5 bases each). This CDR3 region has 15 residues. CDR1 and CDR2 from the germline V gene are MNHNS and SASEGT. Trimming left V 2 bases short and J 9 bases short, with 14 bases between. The CDR3 coding sequence is TGTGCCAGCAGTGAATGGGGGAGCCAGGGCAACGTCCTGACTTTC. Protein: CASSEWGSQGNVLTF.

In this sample, this clone turned up a few times. CDR3 sequence: CASSSDNTEAFF. The CDR3 DNA follows: TGTGCCAGCAGCTCGGACAACACTGAAGCTTTCTTT. The chain recombines TRBV5-4 with TRBJ1-1; D unresolved. With 3 bases removed from V and 2 bases from J, the gap between germline ends came to 5 bases. CDR1 and CDR2 from the germline V gene are SGHNT and YYREEE (reference sequence). The CDR3 loop spans 12 amino acids. The entire variable domain, with the rest obtained from reference TRBV5-4 and TRBJ1-1, is as follows: ETGVTQSPTHLIKTRGQQVTLRCSSQSGHNTVSWYQQALGQGPQFIFQYYREEENGRGNFPPRFSGLQFPNYSSELNVNALELDDSALYLCASSSDNTEAFFGQGTRLTVV.

The chain has TRBV21-1 and TRBJ1-5; the table's D call TRBD1 went unverified against the DNA. TRBV21-1 is given as a pseudogene. The CDR3 length is 17 residues. As DNA, the CDR3 is TGTGCCAGCAGCAAAGCACGGAGGAGCAGGGGGAATCAGCCCCAGCATTTT. Its translation: CASSKARRSRGNQPQHF.

The V gene is TRBV19, the J gene TRBJ1-4; possible D gene TRBD1, 6 bases. CDR1 is LNHDA and CDR2 is SQIVND in the germline V gene (reference sequence). The CDR3 has 15 residues. Trimming removed 3 bases from V and 8 bases from J, with 16 bases in between. CDR3 nucleotides: TGTGCCAGTAGTATGGTAGGCAGGGGAGGCGAAAAACTGTTTTTT. Encoded protein: CASSMVGRGGEKLFF.

The chain recombines TRBV6-1 with TRBJ1-1; no firm D call. Per the germline V gene, CDR1 is MNHNS and CDR2 is SASEGT. The CDR3 loop spans 13 amino acids. The V and J ends lost 2 bases and 2 bases respectively, with 6 bases between them. The CDR3 region is CASSETLNTEAFF. CDR3 DNA sequence: TGTGCCAGCAGTGAAACTTTAAACACTGAAGCTTTCTTT.

The rearrangement uses TRBV10-3 and TRBJ2-1; TRBD1 might be the D (7 bases). The CDR3 contains 14 residues. Trimming removed 2 bases from V and 7 bases from J, with 12 bases in between. The germline gives CDR1 ENHRY, CDR2 SYGVKD. CDR3 loop: CAISEGAGGNEQFF. The CDR3 DNA reads as TGTGCCATCAGTGAGGGGGCAGGGGGGAATGAGCAGTTCTTC.

The V and J genes are TRBV30 and TRBJ1-2; 7 nucleotides agree with TRBD1. The CDR3 contains 14 residues. The V segment lost 5 bases and the J segment 4 bases; nucleotides outside the gene matches: 10. From germline, CDR1 is GTSNPN and CDR2 SVGIG (reference sequence). For the CDR3, the DNA is TGTGCCTGGGGGGGCCAGGGGGTTACCTATGGCTACACCTTC. This sequence encodes CAWGGQGVTYGYTF.

The rearrangement joins TRBV30 to TRBJ1-5; 8 nucleotides agree with TRBD1. Germline CDR1 reads GTSNPN; CDR2 reads SVGIG (reference sequence). The CDR3 runs to 15 residues. V shed 5 bases and J 0 bases; nucleotides not matched to a gene: 6. CDR3 bases: TGTGCCTGGGGTGGACAGGGAATTAGCAATCAGCCCCAGCATTTT. Translating it yields CAWGGQGISNQPQHF.

This clone was counted a few times. DNA of the CDR3: TGTGCAGCCTCGACGGGGCTAAGCAATCAGCCCCAGCATTTT. Protein sequence: CAASTGLSNQPQHF. The chain links TRBV7-9 to TRBJ1-5; D is possibly TRBD1 (5 bases). This CDR3 is built from 14 residues. The V gene's germline CDR1 is SEHNR and CDR2 FQNEAQ (reference sequence).

The chain recombines TRBV15 with TRBJ1-5, with D unclear. V was shortened by 5 bases and J by 2 bases, with 7 bases between the two germline ends. The germline V gene has CDR1 LNHNV and CDR2 YYDKDF (reference sequence). This CDR3 has 13 amino acids. DNA of the CDR3: TGTGCCACCAGCGTGGACGGCAATCAGCCCCAGCATTTT. Residues: CATSVDGNQPQHF.

The chain has TRBV28 and TRBJ1-1; D is undetermined. CDR3 length equals 14 residues. Trimming left V 6 bases short and J 0 bases short, with 11 bases between. The germline V gene encodes CDR1 MDHEN and CDR2 SYDVKM. The CDR3 DNA reads TGTGCCAGCAGCCCCGGGTCCATGAACACTGAAGCTTTCTTT. Amino acid sequence: CASSPGSMNTEAFF. The variable domain in full, with the rest retrieved from reference TRBV28 and TRBJ1-1, is DVKVTQSSRYLVKRTGEKVFLECVQDMDHENMFWYRQDPGLGLRLIYFSYDVKMKEKGDIPEGYSVSREKKERFSLILESASTNQTSMYLCASSPGSMNTEAFFGQGTRLTVV.

The chain links TRBV7-9 to TRBJ2-5; D gene ambiguous. Germline CDR1 reads SEHNR; CDR2 reads FQNEAQ (reference sequence). With 5 bases removed from V and 3 bases from J, the gap between germline ends came to 13 bases. The CDR3 runs 14 residues. The CDR3 coding sequence is TGTGCCAGCAGCCTCGCCGGCCGAGAAGAGACCCAGTACTTC. Residues: CASSLAGREETQYF.

The V and J genes are TRBV2 and TRBJ2-3; the match to TRBD1 covers 12 bases. V gave up 6 bases and J gave up 4 bases; unmatched junction bases: 8. The CDR3 runs 16 residues. CDR1 and CDR2 (germline): SNHLY, FYNNEI. CDR3 loop: CASRGGTGGAADTQYF. DNA for the CDR3: TGTGCCAGCAGAGGCGGGACAGGGGGCGCGGCAGATACGCAGTATTTT.

This CDR3 reads CASSPLTGVNGYTF. CDR3 in DNA: TGTGCCAGCAGCCCGTTGACAGGGGTTAATGGCTACACCTTC. The V call is TRBV5-4, the J call TRBJ1-2; TRBD1 agrees at 8 bases. CDR3 length: 14 amino acids. CDR1 SGHNT and CDR2 YYREEE come from the germline V gene (reference sequence). V was pared by 4 bases and J by 6 bases, with 8 bases of the junction left unmatched.

The rearrangement joins TRBV5-4 to TRBJ1-2; D possibly corresponds to TRBD1 (6 bases). The germline CDR1 and CDR2 sequences are SGHNT and YYREEE (reference sequence). The CDR3 is 14 residues long. The germline V and J ends were trimmed by 4 bases and 7 bases, with 17 bases remaining between them. Written as DNA, the CDR3 is TGTGCCAGCAGCCAAGAGGGGGGGCGGTCTGGCTACACCTTC. Its protein product is CASSQEGGRSGYTF.

This clone occurred once. This chain links TRBV2 with TRBJ2-5; TRBD2 might be the D (6 bases). V dropped 7 bases and J dropped 2 bases, with 11 bases sitting between them. From germline, CDR1 is SNHLY and CDR2 FYNNEI. The CDR3 runs to 13 residues. CDR3 nucleotides: TGTGCCAGCATACCGGGGGAACAAGAGACCCAGTACTTC. Protein product: CASIPGEQETQYF.

This clone was detected once. The chain is built from TRBV5-4 and TRBJ2-7; 9 bases are a match to TRBD1. Germline-derived CDR1 and CDR2 are SGHNT and YYREEE (reference sequence). The length of the CDR3 is 14 residues. Trimming removed 2 bases from V and 4 bases from J; junction bases left unmatched: 4. The CDR3 nucleotides read TGTGCCAGCAGCTTACAGGGGGCTGAGTACGAGCAGTACTTC. Protein product: CASSLQGAEYEQYF.